These 17 T cell receptor beta chains came from one sample sequenced in a study of blood T cell repertoires in COVID-19. Produced via immunoSEQ multiplex PCR; TCRdb's table is partial and in-frame only. This table holds some 100,000 clones, roughly 80% found once. Sequenced: peripheral blood. These receptors all stem from a woman aged 70-85 years with active or convalescent COVID-19.

This clone was detected once. The chain employs TRBV4-2 and TRBJ1-1, with D possibly being TRBD1 (5 bases). The V gene's germline CDR1 is LGHNA and CDR2 YNFKEQ. This CDR3 is 15 amino acids long. Trimming took 0 bases from V and 2 from J, leaving 10 bases between them. CDR3 DNA sequence: TGTGCCAGCAGCCAAGAACGACAGTCCAACACTGAAGCTTTCTTT. It translates to CASSQERQSNTEAFF.

The chain is built from TRBV18 and TRBJ1-6; D unresolved. Trimming cost V 2 bases and J 10 bases, with 18 bases left between them. The CDR3 consists of 16 residues. Germline CDR1 reads KGHSH; CDR2 reads LQKENI. The CDR3 DNA is TGTGCCAGCTCACCAAAGTCTAGCCGGCCCGGGTCACCCCTCCACTTT. Its protein product is CASSPKSSRPGSPLHF.

The chain joins TRBV18 to TRBJ1-2; unclear D gene. Trimming cost V 3 bases and J 4 bases, with 9 bases left between them. The CDR3 has 13 residues. Germline V gives CDR1 KGHSH, CDR2 LQKENI. The CDR3 loop is CASSPLGSYGYTF. CDR3 bases: TGTGCCAGCTCACCCCTCGGGAGCTATGGCTACACCTTC.

This clone was detected once. The V call is TRBV3-1 (or the pseudogene TRBV3-2), the J call TRBJ2-1; possibly TRBD2 for D (5 bases). Germline-derived CDR1 and CDR2 are LGHDT and YNNKEL (reference sequence). This CDR3 spans 15 amino acids. V was pared by 4 bases and J by 4 bases, with 14 bases between. CDR3 nucleotide sequence: TGTGCCAGCAGCCCATCTGCGGGCTATTACAATGAGCAGTTCTTC. Protein product: CASSPSAGYYNEQFF.

J is TRBJ2-7 and V is TRBV7-2; 10 positions agree with TRBD2. V lost 2 bases, J lost 2 bases, and 6 bases stayed unmatched. This CDR3 region has 16 residues. Looked up from germline, CDR1 is SGHTA and CDR2 is FQGNSA. As DNA, the CDR3 is TGTGCCAGCAGCTTAAATGCAGCGGGGGGGGCCTACGAGCAGTACTTC. Translating gives CASSLNAAGGAYEQYF.

The genes are TRBV5-6 and TRBJ2-7; the match to TRBD2 covers 10 bases. The V gene's germline CDR1 is SGHDT and CDR2 YYEEEE. V shed 5 bases and J 5 bases; nucleotides not matched to a gene: 16. The length of the CDR3 is 17 residues. CDR3 DNA sequence: TGTGCCAGCAGGTTGTTTACGGGCCCGGGACTAGCGAACGAGCAGTACTTC. As protein: CASRLFTGPGLANEQYF. Looking up the rest from reference TRBV5-6 and TRBJ2-7 gives the full variable domain: DAGVTQSPTHLIKTRGQQVTLRCSPKSGHDTVSWYQQALGQGPQFIFQYYEEEERQRGNFPDRFSGHQFPNYSSELNVNALLLGDSALYLCASRLFTGPGLANEQYFGPGTRLTVT.

V gene TRBV28 combines with J gene TRBJ2-1; possibly TRBD1 for D (5 bases). Germline V gene data show CDR1 as MDHEN and CDR2 as SYDVKM. V was pared by 5 bases and J by 0 bases, with 17 bases between. The length of the CDR3 is 17 residues. CDR3 nucleotides: TGTGCCAGCAGTGGGTTTATGGGGCCAAGCTCCTACAATGAGCAGTTCTTC. Its protein product is CASSGFMGPSSYNEQFF.

Only a few counts were recorded for this clone. This rearrangement joins TRBV6-1 to TRBJ2-3, with 9 bases matching TRBD2. CDR3 size: 15 residues. Germline CDR1 MNHNS, CDR2 SASEGT. V shed 0 bases and J 5 bases; nucleotides not matched to a gene: 3. CDR3 in amino acids: CASSEAQRGVDTQYF. The CDR3 nucleotides are TGTGCCAGCAGTGAAGCTCAGCGGGGGGTAGATACGCAGTATTTT.

The V gene is TRBV2, the J gene TRBJ2-5; D is perhaps TRBD2 (5 bases). This CDR3 is 13 amino acids long. Germline lookup yields CDR1 SNHLY and CDR2 FYNNEI. The ends were cut back, 7 bases at V and 9 bases at J, with 18 bases in the middle. The CDR3 DNA is TGTGCCAGCACCTCCAGCGGAGGCGCGGCCCAGTACTTC. Its protein product is CASTSSGGAAQYF. The complete variable domain, with remaining parts taken from reference TRBV2 and TRBJ2-5, reads EPEVTQTPSHQVTQMGQEVILRCVPISNHLYFYWYRQILGQKVEFLVSFYNNEISEKSEIFDDQFSVERPDGSNFTLKIRSTKLEDSAMYFCASTSSGGAAQYFGPGTRLLVL.

The V and J genes are TRBV27 and TRBJ2-7; 7 bases agree with TRBD1. Germline trimming cut 7 bases from V and 1 base from J; bases unmatched to any gene: 7. CDR1 and CDR2 (germline): MNHEY, SMNVEV (reference sequence). The CDR3 totals 14 residues. This CDR3 is CASTPTGASYEQYF. CDR3 nucleotide sequence: TGTGCCAGCACCCCAACAGGGGCATCCTACGAGCAGTACTTC.

As regards this clone: Relative to the germline gene, one junction end is altered; a read error may explain this. The chain combines TRBV10-1 with TRBJ2-1, with 11 nucleotides matching TRBD2. The CDR3 contains 16 residues. Germline loops: CDR1 WNHNN, CDR2 SYGVQD (reference sequence). Here the CDR3 DNA reads TGCGCCAGCACTGAGTCCGTAGCGGGGGGGCTTTATGAGCAGTTCTTC. It specifies CASTESVAGGLYEQFF.

This rearrangement joins TRBV4-3 to TRBJ2-7, with 9 bases matching TRBD1. The V gene end was trimmed by 3 bases and the J gene end by 3 bases; junction bases not matched to a gene: 12. The CDR3 consists of 17 residues. CDR1 and CDR2 from the germline V gene are LGHNA and YSLEER. In nucleotides, the CDR3 is TGCGCCAGCAGCCAGGTACTTCGGACAGGGGCCTACTACGAGCAGTACTTC. Its translation: CASSQVLRTGAYYEQYF.

This chain links TRBV25-1 with TRBJ2-1, with 7 bases fitting TRBD2. CDR3 length equals 15 residues. V was pared by 6 bases and J by 5 bases, with 10 bases of the junction left unmatched. Germline V gene sequence: CDR1 MGHDK, CDR2 SYGVNS. CDR3 DNA: TGTGCCAGCAGCTATGCTCTGCGGGAGAACAATGAGCAGTTCTTC. Protein: CASSYALRENNEQFF.

V is TRBV25-1 and J is TRBJ2-7; the D gene is possibly TRBD1 (5 bases). Germline assignment: CDR1 MGHDK and CDR2 SYGVNS. Between the trimmed V and J ends, which lost 3 bases and 7 bases, there was a span of 13 bases. The CDR3 consists of 13 residues. The CDR3 region is CASSDHQGREQYF. The CDR3 DNA reads as TGTGCCAGCAGTGATCACCAGGGCCGAGAGCAGTACTTC.

The V and J genes are TRBV10-3 and TRBJ1-1; possible D gene TRBD1, 5 bases. Trimming pared 2 bases from V and 7 bases from J, leaving 11 bases between. Germline CDR1 ENHRY, CDR2 SYGVKD. The CDR3 has 13 amino acids. This CDR3 reads CAISEVAGLEAFF. The CDR3 region has the DNA TGTGCCATCAGTGAGGTCGCAGGGCTTGAAGCTTTCTTT.

This sequence joins TRBV11-2 and TRBJ2-7; the D gene is possibly TRBD2 (6 bases). The germline CDR1 and CDR2 sequences are SGHAT and FQNNGV. V lost 0 bases and J 4 bases, leaving 13 bases between the germline ends. The CDR3 is 15 residues long. CDR3 sequence: CASSLDGTPKYEQYF. The CDR3 coding sequence is TGTGCCAGCAGCTTAGATGGGACTCCGAAGTACGAGCAGTACTTC.

The chain has TRBV5-6 and TRBJ2-1; maybe TRBD2 (5 bases). The CDR3 runs 16 residues. Germline CDR1 reads SGHDT; CDR2 reads YYEEEE. The ends were cut back, 0 bases at V and 0 bases at J, with 10 bases in the middle. CDR3 DNA: TGTGCCAGCAGCTTGGGCGGAGGCCGCTCCTACAATGAGCAGTTCTTC. This encodes CASSLGGGRSYNEQFF.